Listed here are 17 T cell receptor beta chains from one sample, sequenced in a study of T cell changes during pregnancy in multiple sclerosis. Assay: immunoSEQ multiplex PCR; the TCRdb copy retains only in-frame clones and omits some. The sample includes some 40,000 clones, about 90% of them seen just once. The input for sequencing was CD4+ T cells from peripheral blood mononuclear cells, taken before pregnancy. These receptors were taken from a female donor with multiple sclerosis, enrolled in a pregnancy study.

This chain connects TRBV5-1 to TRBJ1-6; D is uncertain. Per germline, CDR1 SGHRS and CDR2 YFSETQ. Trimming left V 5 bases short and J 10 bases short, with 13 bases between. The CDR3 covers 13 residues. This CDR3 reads CASRLSVTSPLHF. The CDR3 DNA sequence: TGCGCCAGCAGACTGAGCGTAACATCACCCCTCCACTTT.

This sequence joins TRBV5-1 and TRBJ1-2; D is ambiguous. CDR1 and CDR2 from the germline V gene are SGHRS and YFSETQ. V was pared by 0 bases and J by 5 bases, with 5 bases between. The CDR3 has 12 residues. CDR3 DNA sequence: TGCGCCAGCAGCTTGGAACAGTATGGCTACACCTTC. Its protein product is CASSLEQYGYTF.

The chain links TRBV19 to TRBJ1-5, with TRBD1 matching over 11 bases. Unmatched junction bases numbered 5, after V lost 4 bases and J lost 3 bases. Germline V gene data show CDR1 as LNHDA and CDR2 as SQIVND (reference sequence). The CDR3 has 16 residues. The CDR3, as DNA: TGTGCCAGTAGTAAGGGGACAGGGGGTGTCAATCAGCCCCAGCATTTT. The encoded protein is CASSKGTGGVNQPQHF.

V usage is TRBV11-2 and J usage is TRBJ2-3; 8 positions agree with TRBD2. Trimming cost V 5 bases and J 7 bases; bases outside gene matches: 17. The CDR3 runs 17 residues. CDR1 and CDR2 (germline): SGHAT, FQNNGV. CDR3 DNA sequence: TGTGCCAGCAGCCTCGGCCGGGGGGGCCCTTTTTGGCATACGCAGTATTTT. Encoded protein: CASSLGRGGPFWHTQYF.

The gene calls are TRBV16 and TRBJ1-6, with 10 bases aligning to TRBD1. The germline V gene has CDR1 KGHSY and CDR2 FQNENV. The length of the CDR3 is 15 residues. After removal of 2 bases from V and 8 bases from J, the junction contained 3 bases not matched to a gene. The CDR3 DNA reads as TGTGCCAGCAGCCAAGGGGACAGGGGTGATTCACCCCTCCACTTT. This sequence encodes CASSQGDRGDSPLHF.

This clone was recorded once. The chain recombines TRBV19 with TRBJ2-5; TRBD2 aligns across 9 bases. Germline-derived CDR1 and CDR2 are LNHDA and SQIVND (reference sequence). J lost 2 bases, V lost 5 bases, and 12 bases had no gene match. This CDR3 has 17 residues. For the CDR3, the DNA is TGTGCCAGTAGTTCTCTTAGCGGGGGATGGGCACAAGAGACCCAGTACTTC. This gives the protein CASSSLSGGWAQETQYF.

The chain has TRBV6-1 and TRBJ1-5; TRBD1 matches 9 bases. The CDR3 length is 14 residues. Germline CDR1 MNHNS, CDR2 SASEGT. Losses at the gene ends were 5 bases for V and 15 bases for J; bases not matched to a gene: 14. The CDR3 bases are TGTGCCAGCAGTCTCCGGGACAGGGTCCCCACCTGGCATTTT. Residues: CASSLRDRVPTWHF.

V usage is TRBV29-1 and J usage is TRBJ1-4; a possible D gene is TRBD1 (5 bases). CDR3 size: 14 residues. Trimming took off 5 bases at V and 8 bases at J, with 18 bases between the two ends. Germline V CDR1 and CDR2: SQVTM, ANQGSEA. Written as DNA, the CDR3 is TGCAGCGTTTCTTCTACAGGTTTGGGGGAAAAACTGTTTTTT. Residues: CSVSSTGLGEKLFF.

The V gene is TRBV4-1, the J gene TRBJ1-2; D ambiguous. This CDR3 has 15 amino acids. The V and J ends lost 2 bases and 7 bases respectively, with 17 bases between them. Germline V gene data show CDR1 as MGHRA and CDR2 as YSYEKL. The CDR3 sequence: CASSQPQHLRGGYTF. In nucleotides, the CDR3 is TGCGCCAGCAGCCAACCACAACACCTACGGGGTGGCTACACCTTC.

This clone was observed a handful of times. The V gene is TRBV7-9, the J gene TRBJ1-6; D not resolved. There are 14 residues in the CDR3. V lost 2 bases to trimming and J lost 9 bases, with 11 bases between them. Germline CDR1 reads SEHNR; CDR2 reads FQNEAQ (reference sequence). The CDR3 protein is CASSLREEGSPLHF. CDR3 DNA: TGTGCCAGCAGCTTACGAGAAGAGGGTTCACCCCTCCACTTT.

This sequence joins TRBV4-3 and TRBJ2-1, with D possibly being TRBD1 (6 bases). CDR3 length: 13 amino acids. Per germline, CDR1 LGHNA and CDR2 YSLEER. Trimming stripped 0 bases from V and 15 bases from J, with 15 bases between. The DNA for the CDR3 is TGCGCCAGCAGCCAAGATCCGGACAGCGAGAGGTTCTTC. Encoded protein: CASSQDPDSERFF.

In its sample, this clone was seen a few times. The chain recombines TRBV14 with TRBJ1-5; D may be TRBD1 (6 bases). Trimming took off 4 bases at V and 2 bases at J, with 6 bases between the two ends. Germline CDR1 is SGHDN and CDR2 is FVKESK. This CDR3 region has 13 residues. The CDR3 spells CASSRTGNQPQHF. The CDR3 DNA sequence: TGTGCCAGCAGCCGGACAGGCAATCAGCCCCAGCATTTT.

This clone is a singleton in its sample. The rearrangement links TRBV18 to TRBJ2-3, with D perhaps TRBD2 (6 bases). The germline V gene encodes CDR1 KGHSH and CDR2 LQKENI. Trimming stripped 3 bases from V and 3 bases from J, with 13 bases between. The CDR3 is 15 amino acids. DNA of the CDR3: TGTGCCAGCTCACCGCAGACTGGGGGGACAGATACGCAGTATTTT. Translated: CASSPQTGGTDTQYF.

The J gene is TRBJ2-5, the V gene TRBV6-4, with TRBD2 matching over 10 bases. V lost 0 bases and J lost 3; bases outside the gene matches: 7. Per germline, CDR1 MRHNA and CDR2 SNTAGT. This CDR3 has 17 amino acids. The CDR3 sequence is CASSDSKRGGLEETQYF. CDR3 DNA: TGTGCCAGCAGTGACTCGAAGCGGGGGGGCCTAGAAGAGACCCAGTACTTC.

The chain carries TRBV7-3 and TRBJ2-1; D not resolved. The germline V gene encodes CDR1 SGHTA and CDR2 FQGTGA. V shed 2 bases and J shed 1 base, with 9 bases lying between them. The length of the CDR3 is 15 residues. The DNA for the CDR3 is TGTGCCAGCAGCTTAGGGCCCGTGTCCTACAATGAGCAGTTCTTC. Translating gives CASSLGPVSYNEQFF.

CDR3 region: CASNGQGGNNEQFF. In DNA form, the CDR3 reads TGTGCCAGCAATGGACAGGGCGGGAACAATGAGCAGTTCTTC. The rearrangement joins TRBV2 to TRBJ2-1; TRBD1 aligns across 8 bases. V was clipped by 7 bases and J by 5 bases; unmatched bases: 7. The germline CDR1 and CDR2 sequences are SNHLY and FYNNEI. CDR3 length: 14 residues.

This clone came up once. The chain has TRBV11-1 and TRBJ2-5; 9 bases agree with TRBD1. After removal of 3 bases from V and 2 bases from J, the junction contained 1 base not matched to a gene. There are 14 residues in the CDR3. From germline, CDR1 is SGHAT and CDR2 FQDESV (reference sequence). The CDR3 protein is CASSLTGGQETQYF. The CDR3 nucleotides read TGTGCCAGCAGCTTGACAGGGGGGCAAGAGACCCAGTACTTC.